The rows below give T cell receptor beta chains drawn from one sample of a study of T cells after yellow fever vaccination. TCRdb re-analysed the 5' RACE reads in MiXCR, keeping a single row per CDR3 protein. This table holds nearly 45,000 distinct CDR3 sequences, 6.8% found once. The sequences come from CD8+ T cells not binding an NS4B(214-222) dextramer, sorted from PBMCs, collected 45 days after the yellow fever booster vaccination. The source of these receptors is a man under 40 who received the YFV17D yellow fever vaccine. The CDR3 runs from the conserved cysteine through the conserved F or W. D genes are given only for firm matches. Clone size appears in some rows only: once, few, many, or a class for an expanded clone.

>many|.|TRBJ2-5|TRBV2
TGTGGAGCGGGTGAGACCCAGTACTTC
CGAGETQYF
>many|.|TRBJ2-1|TRBV29-1
TGCAGCGTGCTCGGGGTGCCCTCCTACAATGAGCAGTTCTTC
CSVLGVPSYNEQFF
>many|.|TRBJ1-2|TRBV4-3
TGCGCCAGCAGCCAAGATTTCGGGGGGGCTCTCAACTATGGCTACACCTTC
CASSQDFGGALNYGYTF
>many|.|TRBJ2-7|TRBV6-1
TGTGCCAGCAGCCTCACGACCTTAGTTCCCTACGAGCAGTACTTC
CASSLTTLVPYEQYF
>many|TRBD1|TRBJ1-1|TRBV4-1
TGCGCCAGCAGCCAAGAACTGAACAGGGGCTCTGAAGCTTTCTTT
CASSQELNRGSEAFF
>many|TRBD2|TRBJ2-1|TRBV20-1
TGCAGTGCTAGGCCCGGGACTAGCGGGTTTAATGAGCAGTTCTTC
CSARPGTSGFNEQFF
>.|.|TRBJ2-7|TRBV11-2
TGTGCCAGCAGCCCGGGCCGCGGCCAGCCCTCCGAGCAGTACTTC
CASSPGRGQPSEQYF
>.|.|TRBJ1-5|TRBV4-3
TGCGCCAGCAGCCAAGAGGACAATTACAATCAGCCCCAGCATTTT
CASSQEDNYNQPQHF
>many|.|TRBJ1-1|TRBV5-1
TGCGCCAGCCGCGAGGGGGGCTGGACTGAAGCTTTCTTT
CASREGGWTEAFF
>once|TRBD2|TRBJ2-5|TRBV3-1
TGTGCCTCCACCTTACGATTGCTAGCGGAGTACCAAGAGACCCAGTACTTC
CASTLRLLAEYQETQYF
>many|.|TRBJ2-1|TRBV5-1
TGCGCCAGCAGCTTGGCGGGGACCTCCTACAATGAGCAGTTCTTC
CASSLAGTSYNEQFF
>many|.|TRBJ2-1|TRBV7-8
TGTGCCAGCAGCGCACCGCCCAATGAGCAGTTCTTC
CASSAPPNEQFF
>many|TRBD1|TRBJ2-1|TRBV9
TGTGCCAGCAGCGTTTCCGGGACAGGCTACAATGAGCAGTTCTTC
CASSVSGTGYNEQFF
>many|.|TRBJ2-3|TRBV18
TGTGCCAGCTCACCACCGGTGGGTGCGCATACGCAGTATTTT
CASSPPVGAHTQYF